The 15 T cell receptor beta chains below all came from one sample that was sequenced in a study of T cell responses to AZD1222 COVID-19 vaccine. TCRdb keeps only in-frame clones here, not all; method: immunoSEQ multiplex PCR. There are fewer than 150,000 clones in the sample; around 84% occur only once, and approximately 7.5% lies in the top ten. The specimen was peripheral blood, collected on day 0 of AZD1222 vaccination. These receptors all come from an adult in good health.

The chain combines TRBV27 with TRBJ1-1; D perhaps matches TRBD1 (5 bases). V lost 8 bases to trimming and J lost 2 bases, with 9 bases between them. Per germline, CDR1 MNHEY and CDR2 SMNVEV (reference sequence). The CDR3 consists of 12 residues. The CDR3: CASYGGNTEAFF. The CDR3 DNA follows: TGTGCCAGCTATGGGGGTAACACTGAAGCTTTCTTT.

This rearrangement joins TRBV10-3 to TRBJ2-2; TRBD2 agrees at 10 bases. Germline loops: CDR1 ENHRY, CDR2 SYGVKD. The CDR3 is made up of 15 amino acids. With V trimmed by 4 bases and J by 1 base, 0 bases remained unmatched. CDR3 sequence reads: CAISGLAGNTGELFF. The CDR3 DNA sequence: TGTGCCATCAGTGGACTAGCGGGGAACACCGGGGAGCTGTTTTTT.

The gene calls are TRBV6-6 and TRBJ2-7; D unresolved. CDR3 length equals 15 residues. Germline-derived CDR1 and CDR2 are MNHNY and SVGAGI (reference sequence). V was pared by 0 bases and J by 2 bases, with 11 bases between. Here the CDR3 DNA reads TGTGCCAGCAGTTACTCCTCCCCGGGTACCTACGAGCAGTACTTC. Translation gives CASSYSSPGTYEQYF.

J is TRBJ2-7 and V is TRBV7-6; TRBD2 agrees at 15 bases. The CDR3 totals 17 residues. Germline V gene sequence: CDR1 SGHVS, CDR2 FNYEAQ. Trimming at V came to 3 bases and at J to 7 bases, leaving 10 bases not matched to a gene. CDR3 nucleotides: TGTGCCAGCAGCTTGGGACTAGCGGGGGGACCACTGGGGGAGCAGTACTTC. Encoded protein: CASSLGLAGGPLGEQYF.

This chain joins TRBV2 and TRBJ1-4; D is perhaps TRBD1 (6 bases). There are 14 residues in the CDR3. Germline CDR1 SNHLY, CDR2 FYNNEI. V was clipped by 8 bases and J by 7 bases, with 17 bases between them. The CDR3 spells CASHSMGAPEKLFF. CDR3 nucleotide sequence: TGTGCCAGCCATAGTATGGGGGCCCCTGAAAAACTGTTTTTT.

The chain links TRBV3-1 (or the pseudogene TRBV3-2) to TRBJ1-2; TRBD1 might be the D (6 bases). The V end was cut by 4 bases, the J end by 6 bases, with 12 bases between. Germline V gives CDR1 LGHDT, CDR2 YNNKEL (reference sequence). This CDR3 comprises 13 residues. CDR3 DNA: TGTGCCAGCAGCCCGAGGGGGGGGGATGGCTACACCTTC. It is translated as CASSPRGGDGYTF.

The chain is built from TRBV24-1 and TRBJ1-2; TRBD1 matches at 7 bases. The CDR3 is 13 amino acids. CDR1 is KGHDR, CDR2 SFDVKD, per germline. V shed 9 bases, J shed 3 bases, and the junction held 6 bases outside the gene matches. In DNA, the CDR3 is TGTGCCACCGCAGGGGGAGTGGACTATGGCTACACCTTC. Amino acid sequence: CATAGGVDYGYTF.

The chain has TRBV28 and TRBJ1-2, with D perhaps TRBD1 (6 bases). CDR3 length: 14 amino acids. Trimming removed 7 bases from V and 4 bases from J, with 16 bases in between. Germline V gene data show CDR1 as MDHEN and CDR2 as SYDVKM. The CDR3 spells CASTGGGGVYGYTF. In DNA form, the CDR3 reads TGTGCCAGCACCGGCGGGGGGGGCGTCTATGGCTACACCTTC.

V gene TRBV7-2 combines with J gene TRBJ2-7, with a possible D match to TRBD1 (6 bases). The germline CDR1 and CDR2 sequences are SGHTA and FQGNSA. Trimming cost V 4 bases and J 3 bases, with 16 bases left between them. The CDR3 loop spans 15 amino acids. CDR3 DNA sequence: TGTGCCAGCAGCTATAACAGGGTAAATCTCTACGAGCAGTACTTC. Protein product: CASSYNRVNLYEQYF.

The rearrangement uses TRBV28 and TRBJ1-5; the D is unclear. CDR1 is MDHEN and CDR2 is SYDVKM in the germline V gene. The CDR3 spans 15 residues. Trimming pared 6 bases from V and 2 bases from J, leaving 14 bases between. The CDR3 sequence is CASSSEGMGNQPQHF. The CDR3 DNA follows: TGTGCCAGCAGCTCGGAGGGTATGGGCAATCAGCCCCAGCATTTT. The full variable domain, its missing parts supplied by reference TRBV28 and TRBJ1-5, is DVKVTQSSRYLVKRTGEKVFLECVQDMDHENMFWYRQDPGLGLRLIYFSYDVKMKEKGDIPEGYSVSREKKERFSLILESASTNQTSMYLCASSSEGMGNQPQHFGDGTRLSIL.

This sequence joins TRBV2 and TRBJ1-3, with D tentatively TRBD1 (6 bases). Germline lookup yields CDR1 SNHLY and CDR2 FYNNEI. V lost 5 bases to trimming and J lost 5 bases, with 16 bases between them. This CDR3 comprises 15 residues. The CDR3 here is CASSPGAAPRNTIYF. The DNA for the CDR3 is TGTGCCAGCAGTCCAGGGGCCGCGCCTAGAAACACCATATATTTT. Full variable domain (missing parts from reference TRBV2 and TRBJ1-3): EPEVTQTPSHQVTQMGQEVILRCVPISNHLYFYWYRQILGQKVEFLVSFYNNEISEKSEIFDDQFSVERPDGSNFTLKIRSTKLEDSAMYFCASSPGAAPRNTIYFGEGSWLTVV.

The J gene is TRBJ2-1, the V gene TRBV30; D not resolved. Deletions cut 0 bases from V and 3 bases from J, with 15 bases between. Looked up from germline, CDR1 is GTSNPN and CDR2 is SVGIG (reference sequence). This CDR3 has 16 residues. The CDR3 DNA sequence: TGTGCCTGGAGTGTAGTCCCCCCGACCTTCTACAATGAGCAGTTCTTC. This codes for CAWSVVPPTFYNEQFF.

The chain has TRBV2 and TRBJ1-2; a weak D match, TRBD1 (5 bases). The germline gives CDR1 SNHLY, CDR2 FYNNEI. Trimming left V 7 bases short and J 4 bases short, with 16 bases between. The CDR3 length is 14 residues. The CDR3: CASIHPGVSYGYTF. The CDR3, as DNA: TGTGCCAGCATCCACCCGGGGGTTTCCTATGGCTACACCTTC.

The rearrangement joins TRBV5-1 to TRBJ1-6; a possible D gene is TRBD1 (5 bases). V lost 0 bases and J 7 bases, leaving 8 bases between the germline ends. This CDR3 contains 14 residues. Per the germline V gene, CDR1 is SGHRS and CDR2 is YFSETQ. CDR3 bases: TGCGCCAGCAGCTTGGAGACAGAAAATTCACCCCTCCACTTT. Encoded protein: CASSLETENSPLHF.

This chain links TRBV21-1 with TRBJ2-1. TRBV21-1 is annotated as a pseudogene. The CDR3 loop spans 13 amino acids. CDR3 loop: CASRAPVGNEQFF. The CDR3 DNA reads as TGTGCCAGCCGTGCACCAGTTGGGAATGAGCAGTTCTTC.